A selection of T cell receptor beta chains follows, all from one sample in a study of cytomegalovirus exposure and HLA in healthy donors. Assay used: immunoSEQ multiplex PCR; TCRdb lists only in-frame clones, some missing. The sample shows some 130,000 clones, 70% to 85% of them seen only once. The specimen was PBMCs. The receptors originated from a female donor in good health and CMV-seronegative. The CDR3 runs from the conserved cysteine through the conserved F or W. The D gene is left open where the match is weak. Size is omitted from some rows. Given values are once, few, many or a class for expanded clones.

V,D,J,size,DNA,CDR3
TRBV13,-,TRBJ1-2,once,TGTGCCAGCAGCGCGACAGGAAACTATGGCTACACCTTC,CASSATGNYGYTF
TRBV2,TRBD2,TRBJ2-2,-,TGTGCCAGCAGTGAAGTAGCGGGGGGGACCGGGGAGCTGTTTTTT,CASSEVAGGTGELFF
TRBV7-2,-,TRBJ2-7,-,TGTGCCAGCAGCTTAGCAGGGGTCGGTTCCTACGAGCAGTACTTC,CASSLAGVGSYEQYF
TRBV11-2,TRBD2,TRBJ2-7,-,TGTGCCAGCACCCCGGGGGGAGGCTCCTACGAGCAGTACTTC,CASTPGGGSYEQYF
TRBV11-2,TRBD1,TRBJ1-3,-,TGTGCCAGCAGCTTAGGCAGGGGGCTAACTGGAAACACCATATATTTT,CASSLGRGLTGNTIYF
TRBV4-1,TRBD2,TRBJ2-7,-,TGCGCCAGCAGCCACGACCGACTAGCGGGGGTCAACGAGCAGTACTTC,CASSHDRLAGVNEQYF
TRBV14,-,TRBJ2-7,once,TGTGCCAGCAGCTATATGGACAGTGGGGCCTACGAGCAGTACTTC,CASSYMDSGAYEQYF
TRBV7-3,-,TRBJ2-5,-,TGTGCCAGCAGCTTACTAGCACAGCAAGAGACCCAGTACTTC,CASSLLAQQETQYF
TRBV6-6,-,TRBJ2-7,few,TGTGCCAGCAGTTACTCGAATGAGGGTAGCTCCTACGAGCAGTACTTC,CASSYSNEGSSYEQYF
TRBV18,-,TRBJ2-2,-,TGTGCCAGCGACTCACGCGTCGGCGCCGGGGAGCTGTTTTTT,CASDSRVGAGELFF
TRBV7-3,TRBD1,TRBJ1-1,-,TGTGCCAGCAGCTCGGGGACAGGGGACACTGAAGCTTTCTTT,CASSSGTGDTEAFF
TRBV6-1,TRBD2,TRBJ2-5,-,TGTGCCACCACCCCAGCGGGAGTGTCGGCCCAGTACTTC,CATTPAGVSAQYF